The clone carrying this TCR beta chain was observed many times. No antigen is known for it. The sample comes from a study of CD8 T cells in ankylosing spondylitis. Whole-study results and caveats: Within peripheral blood, clones linked to disease were CD8+ and relatively rare. Prior work had noted some motif variants in reactive arthritis blood and synovial fluid.

Scientists made TCR beta libraries using quantitative 5'-RACE with molecular barcodes. TCRdb called the 5' RACE reads again in MiXCR, with one record for every CDR3 protein. This sample carries 200,000 to 300,000 distinct CDR3 sequences, 10% of them seen once, and the ten largest clones take around 3%. Trimming removed 3 bases from V and 3 bases from J, with 14 bases in between. Germline CDR1 DFQATT, CDR2 SNEGSKA (reference sequence). The CDR3 runs to 14 residues. The receptor's source is a male donor with ankylosing spondylitis or in good health (not recorded which). What was sequenced was blood, either unsorted or a sorted T cell fraction (not recorded which). V is TRBV20-1 and J is TRBJ1-1; weak D call: TRBD1 (6 bases). The CDR3 nucleotides read TGCAGTGCTAGTGCCAGGGGAAGGCACACTGAAGCTTTCTTT. Its translation is CSASARGRHTEAFF.